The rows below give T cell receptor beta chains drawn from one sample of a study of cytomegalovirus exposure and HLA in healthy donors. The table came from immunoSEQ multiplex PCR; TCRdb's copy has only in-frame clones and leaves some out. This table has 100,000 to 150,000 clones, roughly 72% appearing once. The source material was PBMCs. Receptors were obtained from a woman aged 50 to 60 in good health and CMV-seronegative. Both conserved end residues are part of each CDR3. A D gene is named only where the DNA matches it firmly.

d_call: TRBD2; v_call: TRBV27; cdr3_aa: CASRVAGGETQYF
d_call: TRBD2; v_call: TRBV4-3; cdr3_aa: CASSQVGREGPHSSGANVLTF
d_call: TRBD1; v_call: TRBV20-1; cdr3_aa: CSRLTGDEQFF
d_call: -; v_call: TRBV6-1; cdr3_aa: CASSWGGVASEKLFF
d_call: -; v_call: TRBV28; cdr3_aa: CASGRNTEAFF
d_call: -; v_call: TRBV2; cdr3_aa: CASSEVGGLAFF
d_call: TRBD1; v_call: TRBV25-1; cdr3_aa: CASSDRRTGAGRTEAFF
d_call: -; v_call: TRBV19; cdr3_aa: CASSATVSGANVLTF
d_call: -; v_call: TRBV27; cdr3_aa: CASSLEGPRYEQYF
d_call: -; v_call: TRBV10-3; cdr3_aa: CAISESGQGRDYGYTF
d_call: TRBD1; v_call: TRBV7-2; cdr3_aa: CASSKPTGGDYGYTF
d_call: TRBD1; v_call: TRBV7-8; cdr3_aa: CASSLRTGIHNEQFF
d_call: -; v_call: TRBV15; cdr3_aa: CATSRGSGVNQPQHF
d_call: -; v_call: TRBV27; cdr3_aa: CASSLYNEQFF
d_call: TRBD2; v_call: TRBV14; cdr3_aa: CASSLTSVDEQFF
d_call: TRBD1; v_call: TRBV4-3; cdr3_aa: CASSQGETGGYYEQYF
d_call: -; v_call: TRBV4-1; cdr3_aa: CASTPTRASEAFF
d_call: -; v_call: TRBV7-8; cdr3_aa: CASSAQTGAAGANVLTF
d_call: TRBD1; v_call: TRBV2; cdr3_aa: CASSAGTDYTGELFF
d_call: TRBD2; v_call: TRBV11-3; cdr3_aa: CASSQGGGSSNEQFF
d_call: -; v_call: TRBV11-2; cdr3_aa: CASSSRDGREAFF
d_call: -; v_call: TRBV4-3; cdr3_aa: CASSHGQSLDGANVLTF
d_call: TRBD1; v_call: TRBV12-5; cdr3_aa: CASGLVGRAGQGAMTQHF
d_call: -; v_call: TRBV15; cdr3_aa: CATSRGTIPYEQYF
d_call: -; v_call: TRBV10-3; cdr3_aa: CAIRQASSGNTIYF
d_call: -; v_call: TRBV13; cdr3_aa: CASSLGRGETNEKLFF
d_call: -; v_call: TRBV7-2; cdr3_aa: CASSFQYQETQYF
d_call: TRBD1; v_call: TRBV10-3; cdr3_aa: CAISEGTGWNEQFF
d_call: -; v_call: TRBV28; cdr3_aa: CASGPGWGVETQYF
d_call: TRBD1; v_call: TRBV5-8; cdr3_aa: CASSQGTAPLTDTQYF
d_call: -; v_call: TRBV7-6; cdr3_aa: CASSPAQGMNTEAFF
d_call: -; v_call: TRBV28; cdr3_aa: CASSVQVPYEQYF
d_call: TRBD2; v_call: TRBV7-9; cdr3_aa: CASSKLAEQYNEQFF
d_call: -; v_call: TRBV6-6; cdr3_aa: CASSSEGKARRTQYF
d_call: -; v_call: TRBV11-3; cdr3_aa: CASSLFSGRENTIYF
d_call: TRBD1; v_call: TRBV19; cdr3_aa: CASSRTGGRINEQFF
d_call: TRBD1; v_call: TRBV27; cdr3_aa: CASSMDRGGEKLFF
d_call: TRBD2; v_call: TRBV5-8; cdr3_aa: CASTRLADADTQYF
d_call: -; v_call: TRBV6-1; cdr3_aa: CASSGRTYQETQYF
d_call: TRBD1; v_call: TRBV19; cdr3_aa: CASTGQGSNQPQHF
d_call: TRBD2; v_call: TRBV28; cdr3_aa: CASRSGSGGWDEQFF
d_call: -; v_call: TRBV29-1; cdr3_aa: CRVNWGQGIIAAKEKLFF
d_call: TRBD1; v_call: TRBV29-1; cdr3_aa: CSVEPTGAGNGYTF
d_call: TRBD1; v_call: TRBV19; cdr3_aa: CANLDRAGANVLTF
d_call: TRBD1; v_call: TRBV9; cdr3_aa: CASSAGTGQQPQHF
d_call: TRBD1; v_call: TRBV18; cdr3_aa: CASSLKTGALSYGYTF